The text below deals with one T cell receptor (beta chain). What it binds is unknown. On each TCR cDNA molecule, a unique molecular identifier was present. Via MiXCR, TCRdb re-called the 5' RACE reads, giving one row per CDR3 protein. The repertoire holds tens of thousands of distinct CDR3 sequences, with around 9% as singletons. The data were taken from a study of spatial heterogeneity in lung cancer. At the level of the study: Each distinct TCR and UMI combination averaged more than ten appearances in raw reads.

Germline lookup yields CDR1 SGHTA and CDR2 FQGNSA. This CDR3 has 11 residues. Trimming took off 0 bases at V and 10 bases at J, with 4 bases between the two ends. Time point meaning: sample taken at primary tumor resection. Unsorted tumor, nontumor lung tissue or cryopreserved PBMC supplied the whole RNA. Donors were roughly 70 untreated early-stage non-small cell lung cancer patients. The study, taken as a whole, reports: Follow-up blood showed ubiquitous expanded tumor TCRs less than blood at resection did.

The rearrangement uses TRBV7-2 and TRBJ2-1, with D hard to call. The TCR originated in a male donor with early-stage non-small cell lung cancer. Here the sequenced sample was PBMCs, taken at surgery. CDR3 in DNA: TGTGCCAGCAGCTTAGCGAGGGAGCAGTTCTTC. The encoded protein is CASSLAREQFF.